The 32 T cell receptor beta chains in this list originate from one sample, sequenced in a study of vaccination and CD4 T cells after COVID-19. The treatment here: approximately nine-day PBMC culture with coronavirus spike peptide pools or control peptides (ViraFEST assay). The Oncomine TCR Beta short-read assay generated sequence data from the DNA of cultured CD4+ T cells. TCRdb fed the PCR reads into MiXCR, producing one record per CDR3 protein. The profile shows 15,000 to 20,000 distinct CDR3 sequences, 43% of them singletons. Their target antigens are unknown. Material: CD4+ T cells from blood, cultured in vitro, obtained after SARS-CoV-2 vaccination. The receptor source for this set is a human donor who had recovered from COVID-19.

This clonotype was counted a few times. The chain employs TRBV6-1 and TRBJ2-7; the D call may be TRBD1 or TRBD2 (5 bases each). The germline gives CDR1 MNHNS, CDR2 SASEGT. V was trimmed by 5 bases and J by 2 bases, leaving 13 bases between them. The CDR3 totals 14 residues. CDR3 protein: CASSQLRGPYEQYF. CDR3 nucleotides: TGTGCCAGCAGTCAATTGAGGGGCCCCTACGAGCAGTACTTC.

This clonotype was seen a few times. The chain combines TRBV20-1 with TRBJ1-2, with D maybe TRBD1 (6 bases). The CDR3 sequence is 12 residues long. Trimming took off 6 bases at V and 5 bases at J, with 13 bases between the two ends. Germline CDR1 and CDR2: DFQATT and SNEGSKA (reference sequence). This CDR3 is CSAVDRPYGYTF. Here the CDR3 DNA reads TGCAGTGCCGTGGACAGACCGTATGGCTACACCTTC.

This rearrangement joins TRBV20-1 to TRBJ1-1; the D gene is possibly TRBD1 (6 bases). V lost 2 bases and J lost 1, with 17 bases in between. Per germline, CDR1 DFQATT and CDR2 SNEGSKA (reference sequence). The CDR3 sequence is 16 residues long. The CDR3 coding sequence is TGCAGTGCTAGAATGCCTTGGACAGCCACGAACACTGAAGCTTTCTTT. This gives the protein CSARMPWTATNTEAFF.

V is TRBV12-3 or TRBV12-4 and J is TRBJ2-5; 9 bases fit TRBD2. The CDR3 covers 15 residues. Trimming took 1 base from V and 5 from J; bases not matched to a gene: 5. Here the CDR3 reads CASSLGGGAGETQYF. The CDR3 DNA is TGTGCCAGCAGTTTAGGCGGGGGGGCCGGGGAGACCCAGTACTTC.

This chain uses TRBV15 with TRBJ2-7; D possibly corresponds to TRBD1 (5 bases). Germline assignment: CDR1 LNHNV and CDR2 YYDKDF (reference sequence). The CDR3 runs 16 residues. The germline V and J ends were trimmed by 0 bases and 5 bases, with 17 bases remaining between them. Written as DNA, the CDR3 is TGTGCCACCAGCAGAGATGTGGCAGGGAATTCCCACGAGCAGTACTTC. Translated, it gives CATSRDVAGNSHEQYF.

The chain joins TRBV6-2 or TRBV6-3 to TRBJ1-1, with a possible D match to TRBD1 (6 bases). This CDR3 is 14 amino acids long. V shed 6 bases and J shed 2 bases, with 13 bases lying between them. In germline, CDR1 is MNHEY, CDR2 SVGEGT. The chain's CDR3 is CASRNGGPNTEAFF. As DNA, the CDR3 is TGTGCCAGCAGAAATGGGGGGCCAAACACTGAAGCTTTCTTT.

A remark on this clonotype: Being one base from a much bigger clone, this may be a read error. The missing conserved phenylalanine or tryptophan at the end of this CDR3 makes a read error likely. This sequence joins TRBV6-1 and TRBJ1-2, with D perhaps TRBD1 (5 bases). CDR1 is MNHNS, CDR2 SASEGT, per germline. The CDR3 sequence is 12 residues long. Trimming left V 6 bases short and J 8 bases short, with 13 bases between. CDR3 DNA sequence: TGTGCCAGCAGGGCGGGGACTTTCGGCTACACCTCC. Protein: CASRAGTFGYTS.

This clonotype showed up just a few times. The V call is TRBV6-2 or TRBV6-3, the J call TRBJ2-5; D is unresolved. The CDR3 covers 16 residues. The V end lost 2 bases, the J end lost 5 bases, and 18 bases lay between the germline ends. Germline CDR1 and CDR2: MNHEY and SVGEGT. CDR3 residues: CASSYRFRLGTETQYF. For the CDR3, the DNA is TGTGCCAGCAGTTACAGGTTCCGCTTGGGTACGGAGACCCAGTACTTC.

The V gene is TRBV24-1, the J gene TRBJ2-5; weak D call: TRBD2 (5 bases). The length of the CDR3 is 13 residues. V gave up 2 bases and J gave up 5 bases, with 8 bases separating them. The germline V gene has CDR1 KGHDR and CDR2 SFDVKD. The CDR3: CATSDSSYETQYF. CDR3 DNA sequence: TGTGCCACCAGTGATTCTAGCTATGAGACCCAGTACTTC.

This clonotype has just a few counts. The genes are TRBV6-1 and TRBJ2-2, with a possible D match to TRBD1 (6 bases). This CDR3 spans 14 amino acids. The germline V and J ends were trimmed by 5 bases and 1 base, with 8 bases remaining between them. The germline CDR1 and CDR2 sequences are MNHNS and SASEGT. The CDR3 reads CASSRDMNTGELFF. CDR3 sequence (DNA): TGTGCCAGCAGTCGGGACATGAACACCGGGGAGCTGTTTTTT.

The J gene is TRBJ2-7, the V gene TRBV19, with TRBD2 as a possible D gene (6 bases). Germline assignment: CDR1 LNHDA and CDR2 SQIVND (reference sequence). This CDR3 is 15 amino acids long. Trimming removed 5 bases from V and 3 bases from J, with 17 bases in between. This CDR3 is CASSREQFPNYEQYF. DNA of the CDR3: TGTGCCAGTAGTCGGGAGCAATTCCCGAACTACGAGCAGTACTTC.

This clonotype was counted between two and nine times. The chain uses TRBV7-2 and TRBJ2-6; D is unclear. Germline assignment: CDR1 SGHTA and CDR2 FQGNSA. This CDR3 spans 14 amino acids. V gave up 4 bases and J gave up 2 bases, with 6 bases separating them. CDR3 sequence: CASSSGAGANVLTF. The DNA for the CDR3 is TGTGCCAGCAGCTCCGGAGCTGGGGCCAACGTCCTGACTTTC.

The count of this clonotype is one. The chain couples TRBV10-2 to TRBJ1-2; D unclear. V lost 6 bases to trimming and J lost 6 bases, with 14 bases between them. CDR3 length: 13 residues. Germline CDR1 is WSHSY and CDR2 is SAAADI. CDR3 residues: CASRAQWRNGYTF. In DNA form, the CDR3 reads TGCGCCAGCAGGGCACAGTGGCGCAATGGCTACACCTTC.

The chain has TRBV14 and TRBJ1-2, with unresolved D. Trimming cost V 3 bases and J 4 bases, with 9 bases left between them. This CDR3 is built from 13 residues. Germline values: CDR1 SGHDN, CDR2 FVKESK. CDR3 protein: CASSQFRGYGYTF. The CDR3 bases are TGTGCCAGCAGCCAGTTTCGCGGCTATGGCTACACCTTC.

This clonotype was found once. The rearrangement uses TRBV5-1 and TRBJ1-5, with a tentative D call TRBD1 (5 bases). The CDR3 totals 14 residues. CDR1 SGHRS and CDR2 YFSETQ come from the germline V gene. V was shortened by 3 bases and J by 10 bases, with 17 bases between the two germline ends. The CDR3 bases are TGCGCCAGCAGCTGGGGGGTCGGTACTCAACCCCAGCATTTT. Residues: CASSWGVGTQPQHF. Based on the CDR3 plus reference TRBV5-1 and TRBJ1-5, the full variable domain is KAGVTQTPRYLIKTRGQQVTLSCSPISGHRSVSWYQQTPGQGLQFLFEYFSETQRNKGNFPGRFSGRQFSNSRSEMNVSTLELGDSALYLCASSWGVGTQPQHFGDGTRLSIL.

V is TRBV6-1 and J is TRBJ2-3; TRBD1 aligns across 11 bases. CDR1 is MNHNS, CDR2 SASEGT, per germline. V lost 5 bases to trimming and J lost 6 bases; unmatched junction nucleotides: 7. The CDR3 length is 15 residues. Here the CDR3 DNA reads TGTGCCAGCAGTAAAGAAGGACAGGGGGCGGATACGCAGTATTTT. Its protein is CASSKEGQGADTQYF.

This chain connects TRBV20-1 to TRBJ2-1; D is undetermined. Germline values: CDR1 DFQATT, CDR2 SNEGSKA (reference sequence). The CDR3 is made up of 16 amino acids. V was cut by 2 bases and J by 0 bases, with 14 bases left in between. CDR3 nucleotide sequence: TGCAGTGCTAGATCTGACGGATGGGGCTCCTACAATGAGCAGTTCTTC. This encodes CSARSDGWGSYNEQFF.

This chain uses TRBV6-1 with TRBJ2-2, with no clear D. V lost 7 bases, J lost 4 bases, and 13 bases lay in between. Germline CDR1 is MNHNS and CDR2 is SASEGT. This CDR3 region has 14 residues. The CDR3 is CASIKSDGTGELFF. CDR3 DNA: TGTGCCAGCATTAAGTCAGATGGCACCGGGGAGCTGTTTTTT.

This clonotype has only one observation. The chain uses TRBV19 and TRBJ1-2; the D is unclear. Germline CDR1 and CDR2: LNHDA and SQIVND (reference sequence). The germline V and J ends were trimmed by 0 bases and 8 bases, with 16 bases remaining between them. There are 15 residues in the CDR3. The CDR3 loop reads CASSIDHFREGGYTF. The CDR3 nucleotides read TGTGCCAGTAGTATAGATCATTTCCGGGAGGGCGGCTACACCTTC.

This clonotype has more than one count but fewer than ten. This chain joins TRBV2 and TRBJ2-5, with 7 bases that match TRBD2. CDR1 and CDR2 from the germline V gene are SNHLY and FYNNEI. There are 16 residues in the CDR3. Trimming cost V 3 bases and J 5 bases; bases outside gene matches: 12. Written as DNA, the CDR3 is TGTGCCAGCAGTGACGGGGTTTCCCGGGGGGTGGAGACCCAGTACTTC. Amino acids: CASSDGVSRGVETQYF.

This clonotype was seen only a few times. This sequence joins TRBV7-9 and TRBJ2-5; TRBD2 matches 8 bases. V was clipped by 1 base and J by 2 bases; unmatched bases: 6. The CDR3 has 16 residues. Germline CDR1 and CDR2: SEHNR and FQNEAQ (reference sequence). In nucleotides, the CDR3 is TGTGCCAGCAGCTTAGGGACGGGAGGGCAACAAGAGACCCAGTACTTC. Translated, it gives CASSLGTGGQQETQYF. Filled out from reference TRBV7-9 and TRBJ2-5, the complete variable domain reads DTGVSQNPRHKITKRGQNVTFRCDPISEHNRLYWYRQTLGQGPEFLTYFQNEAQLEKSRLLSDRFSAERPKGSFSTLEIQRTEQGDSAMYLCASSLGTGGQQETQYFGPGTRLLVL.

This chain uses TRBV6-1 with TRBJ2-5, with 10 bases lining up with TRBD1. Trimming cost V 8 bases and J 4 bases; bases outside gene matches: 10. Germline CDR1 MNHNS, CDR2 SASEGT. CDR3 length: 15 amino acids. The CDR3 sequence: CASGLGQGLGETQYF. CDR3 bases: TGTGCCAGCGGACTGGGACAGGGGTTGGGAGAGACCCAGTACTTC.

The gene calls are TRBV25-1 and TRBJ1-3, with unresolved D. This CDR3 contains 14 residues. The V end was cut by 4 bases, the J end by 0 bases, with 7 bases between. The V gene's germline CDR1 is MGHDK and CDR2 SYGVNS. Here the CDR3 DNA reads TGTGCCAGCAGTGTAGGTAGCTCTGGAAACACCATATATTTT. Protein sequence: CASSVGSSGNTIYF.

This clonotype has just a few counts. The gene calls are TRBV20-1 and TRBJ2-3; tentatively, D is TRBD1 or TRBD2 (7 bases each). The CDR3 sequence is 18 residues long. Looked up from germline, CDR1 is DFQATT and CDR2 is SNEGSKA (reference sequence). Trimming pared 1 base from V and 4 bases from J, leaving 24 bases between. This chain's CDR3 is CSARGGGWGGTGADTQYF. CDR3 bases: TGCAGTGCTAGAGGAGGGGGCTGGGGGGGGACGGGAGCAGATACGCAGTATTTT.

This rearrangement joins TRBV20-1 to TRBJ1-2; TRBD1 matches at 8 bases. Germline trimming cut 4 bases from V and 6 bases from J; bases unmatched to any gene: 7. Germline V lookup: CDR1 DFQATT, CDR2 SNEGSKA (reference sequence). CDR3 size: 13 residues. Here the CDR3 DNA reads TGCAGTGCTACCAAGGACAGGGCGGATGGCTACACCTTC. It codes for CSATKDRADGYTF.

The chain is built from TRBV20-1 and TRBJ2-1; D is ambiguous. The CDR3 totals 16 residues. The ends were cut back, 0 bases at V and 0 bases at J, with 12 bases in the middle. Per germline, CDR1 DFQATT and CDR2 SNEGSKA (reference sequence). The CDR3 is CSARDQWASSYNEQFF. CDR3 bases: TGCAGTGCTAGAGATCAGTGGGCGAGCTCCTACAATGAGCAGTTCTTC.

The chain uses TRBV18 and TRBJ2-3; D may be TRBD2 (7 bases). The CDR3 has 15 amino acids. Per germline, CDR1 KGHSH and CDR2 LQKENI. Trimming left V 4 bases short and J 5 bases short, with 16 bases between. CDR3 protein: CASSLTGGLGDTQYF. In nucleotides, the CDR3 is TGTGCCAGCTCACTAACCGGGGGGCTTGGAGATACGCAGTATTTT.

The rearrangement uses TRBV24-1 and TRBJ2-3; 10 bases match TRBD2. The CDR3 has 16 amino acids. Germline V lookup: CDR1 KGHDR, CDR2 SFDVKD. Trimming took 3 bases from V and 7 from J; bases not matched to a gene: 9. The chain's CDR3 is CATSDNSGRITNTQYF. The DNA for the CDR3 is TGTGCCACCAGTGATAATAGCGGGAGGATTACGAATACGCAGTATTTT.

This clonotype was seen more than once but under ten times. CDR3 nucleotide sequence: TGTGCCACCAGCAGAGAACACAGCTATGGCTACACCTTC. Protein product: CATSREHSYGYTF. This chain connects TRBV15 to TRBJ1-2, with no clear D. V shed 0 bases and J shed 4 bases, with 6 bases lying between them. CDR3 length: 13 residues. Germline assignment: CDR1 LNHNV and CDR2 YYDKDF (reference sequence).

The V call is TRBV7-3, the J call TRBJ2-5; D remains ambiguous. Germline V gene sequence: CDR1 SGHTA, CDR2 FQGTGA. Trimming pared 2 bases from V and 3 bases from J, leaving 7 bases between. CDR3 size: 13 residues. The CDR3 region is CASSLYPEETQYF. In nucleotides, the CDR3 is TGTGCCAGCAGCTTATACCCAGAAGAGACCCAGTACTTC.

V usage is TRBV6-2 or TRBV6-3 and J usage is TRBJ1-1; 9 bases match TRBD1. The trim removed 2 bases at V and 10 bases at J, leaving 8 bases unmatched. Germline CDR1 reads MNHEY; CDR2 reads SVGEGT. The CDR3 spans 14 residues. The CDR3: CASSYPRDRDGAFF. In DNA form, the CDR3 reads TGTGCCAGCAGTTACCCCCGGGACAGGGATGGAGCTTTCTTT.

Only one count was recorded for this clonotype. The chain couples TRBV7-2 to TRBJ1-3; 7 positions agree with TRBD1. V lost 1 base, J lost 4 bases, and 4 bases stayed unmatched. Looked up from germline, CDR1 is SGHTA and CDR2 is FQGNSA. CDR3 length: 15 residues. The CDR3 DNA reads as TGTGCCAGCAGCTTAGGAGGGGGCACGGGAAACACCATATATTTT. Protein sequence: CASSLGGGTGNTIYF.